Presented here are 31 T cell receptor beta chains from one specimen sequenced in a study of T cells in Graves' hyperthyroidism and ophthalmopathy. The TCR beta CDR3 regions underwent amplification using RNA transcripts as the source. In the first-round RT-PCR of the TCR CDR3, the HTBI primer set was used. MiXCR, applied by TCRdb to the multiplex PCR reads, yields one record per CDR3 protein. This table holds under 350,000 distinct CDR3 sequences, roughly an eighth found once. Sequencing input: blood. These receptors were collected from a woman aged 35 to 49 with Graves' hyperthyroidism.

This clonotype was seen only a few times. The gene calls are TRBV5-5 and TRBJ2-1, with 7 bases aligning to TRBD2. The junction had 8 bases not matched to a gene; V was cut back by 0 bases and J by 5 bases. The CDR3 contains 16 residues. CDR1 is SGHKS and CDR2 is YYEKEE in the germline V gene (reference sequence). The DNA of the CDR3 is TGTGCCAGCAGCTTGGTCCTAGCGGCCCTCAACAATGAGCAGTTCTTC. Translation gives CASSLVLAALNNEQFF.

This clonotype was observed at least ten times. The chain combines TRBV2 with TRBJ1-4; D remains unclear. CDR1 is SNHLY, CDR2 FYNNEI, per germline. CDR3 length: 14 residues. The germline V and J ends were trimmed by 3 bases and 8 bases, with 13 bases remaining between them. The DNA for the CDR3 is TGTGCCAGCAGTGATCGCTTAAAAGACGAAAAACTGTTTTTT. Encoded protein: CASSDRLKDEKLFF.

V and J are TRBV20-1 and TRBJ2-3, with D maybe TRBD2 (6 bases). CDR1 DFQATT and CDR2 SNEGSKA come from the germline V gene (reference sequence). The V and J ends lost 2 bases and 0 bases respectively, with 12 bases between them. The CDR3 totals 15 residues. CDR3 protein: CSARLAGFSTDTQYF. CDR3 nucleotide sequence: TGCAGTGCTAGATTGGCGGGGTTTAGCACAGATACGCAGTATTTT.

This clonotype was seen at least ten times. V usage is TRBV7-9 and J usage is TRBJ1-4, with D uncertain. Germline CDR1 and CDR2: SEHNR and FQNEAQ (reference sequence). The CDR3 extends over 16 amino acids. With 5 bases removed from V and 8 bases from J, the gap between germline ends came to 21 bases. Written as DNA, the CDR3 is TGTGCCAGCAGCCCGTATCCGTCGGGGTTTAAAGAAAAACTGTTTTTT. Protein: CASSPYPSGFKEKLFF.

This clonotype has ten or more counts. The chain couples TRBV6-2 or TRBV6-3 to TRBJ2-7; 9 bases match TRBD2. With V trimmed by 5 bases and J by 4 bases, 9 bases remained unmatched. The CDR3 has 15 residues. Germline CDR1 MNHEY, CDR2 SVGEGT. The CDR3 protein is CASSQQREVGYEQYF. CDR3 DNA sequence: TGTGCCAGCAGTCAGCAGCGGGAGGTTGGATACGAGCAGTACTTC.

In its sample, this clonotype was seen many times. The rearrangement links TRBV6-1 to TRBJ2-3, with D uncertain. Germline V gene lookup returns CDR1 MNHNS and CDR2 SASEGT. This CDR3 is 15 amino acids long. Trimming cost V 4 bases and J 1 base, with 12 bases left between them. Here the CDR3 reads CASSGTAGRTDTQYF. In DNA, the CDR3 is TGTGCCAGCAGTGGTACCGCAGGCCGCACAGATACGCAGTATTTT.

V is TRBV27 and J is TRBJ2-5, with a tentative D call TRBD2 (6 bases). The CDR3 is 13 amino acids. The V and J ends lost 6 bases and 5 bases respectively, with 13 bases between them. The V gene's germline CDR1 is MNHEY and CDR2 SMNVEV (reference sequence). For the CDR3, the DNA is TGTGCCAGCAGGCTACTAGCATCGGAGACCCAGTACTTC. Its translation is CASRLLASETQYF.

This clonotype was observed many times. The V and J genes are TRBV28 and TRBJ1-1; D may be TRBD1 (5 bases). Trimming took 2 bases from V and 0 from J, leaving 7 bases between them. CDR1 is MDHEN and CDR2 is SYDVKM in the germline V gene. The CDR3 runs to 14 residues. CDR3 coding DNA: TGTGCCAGCAGTTTAAGACAGTTGAACACTGAAGCTTTCTTT. Its translation is CASSLRQLNTEAFF.

As to this clonotype: A much larger clone sits a single nucleotide away, making a read error possible. This sequence joins TRBV7-2 and TRBJ2-7; 9 bases map to TRBD2. V was clipped by 4 bases and J by 7 bases; unmatched bases: 8. CDR1 is SGHTA, CDR2 FQGNSA, per germline. The CDR3 spans 14 residues. The CDR3 DNA reads TGTGCCAGCAGCTCCGGACTAGCGAGGGATGAGCAGTACTTC. Encoded protein: CASSSGLARDEQYF.

Of note for this clonotype: A much larger clonotype is one base distant, so this may be a read error. The chain uses TRBV18 and TRBJ2-5; D assignment may be TRBD1 or TRBD2 (5 bases each). The CDR3 sequence is 12 residues long. V lost 9 bases and J lost 7, with 15 bases in between. CDR1 is KGHSH and CDR2 is LQKENI in the germline V gene. The CDR3 DNA follows: TGTGCCAGTGGTGAAAGAGGGGTGACCCAGTACTTC. This sequence encodes CASGERGVTQYF.

There are a few counts of this clonotype. The chain recombines TRBV5-6 with TRBJ1-5; 7 bases line up with TRBD1. The germline V gene encodes CDR1 SGHDT and CDR2 YYEEEE. CDR3 size: 13 residues. V lost 2 bases to trimming and J lost 6 bases; unmatched junction nucleotides: 2. CDR3 sequence (DNA): TGTGCCAGCAGCTTACAGGGGACTCAGCCCCAGCATTTT. This sequence encodes CASSLQGTQPQHF.

This clonotype was seen ten or more times. CDR3 residues: CASSVSGDPSRPYEQYF. In nucleotides, the CDR3 is TGTGCCAGCAGCGTCTCGGGGGACCCCTCAAGACCCTACGAGCAGTACTTC. The chain is built from TRBV9 and TRBJ2-7; possible D gene TRBD2, 6 bases. In germline, CDR1 is SGDLS, CDR2 YYNGEE. This CDR3 contains 17 residues. V was clipped by 2 bases and J by 2 bases, with 20 bases between them. The variable domain in full, completed from reference TRBV9 and TRBJ2-7, reads DSGVTQTPKHLITATGQRVTLRCSPRSGDLSVYWYQQSLDQGLQFLIQYYNGEERAKGNILERFSAQQFPDLHSELNLSSLELGDSALYFCASSVSGDPSRPYEQYFGPGTRLTVT.

At least ten counts were recorded for this clonotype. The V and J genes are TRBV3-1 and TRBJ2-4; 7 bases align to TRBD1. Germline V CDR1 and CDR2: LGHDT, YNNKEL (reference sequence). CDR3 length: 15 residues. J was trimmed by 7 bases and V by 4 bases; bases with no gene match: 10. The CDR3 DNA follows: TGTGCCAGCAGCCCTAAAACCGACAGGGAGAACATTCAGTACTTC. Translating gives CASSPKTDRENIQYF.

This clonotype was observed at least ten times. V is TRBV28 and J is TRBJ1-2; TRBD1 is a possible D gene (6 bases). The length of the CDR3 is 11 residues. Germline CDR1 MDHEN, CDR2 SYDVKM. The ends were cut back, 8 bases at V and 4 bases at J, with 8 bases in the middle. The CDR3 here is CASGTSYGYTF. CDR3 nucleotide sequence: TGTGCCAGCGGGACAAGCTATGGCTACACCTTC.

The sample holds many counts of this clonotype. This chain links TRBV12-3 or TRBV12-4 with TRBJ1-2; no definite D call. V was pared by 5 bases and J by 8 bases, with 12 bases between. This CDR3 is 12 amino acids long. CDR3 in amino acids: CASSRTLRGYTF. Here the CDR3 DNA reads TGTGCCAGCAGTAGGACGTTACGGGGCTACACCTTC.

The chain combines TRBV18 with TRBJ1-6; TRBD1 agrees at 9 bases. The trim removed 3 bases at V and 7 bases at J, leaving 7 bases unmatched. The CDR3 extends over 16 amino acids. Germline V gene lookup returns CDR1 KGHSH and CDR2 LQKENI. The CDR3 DNA reads TGTGCCAGCTCACCTCCCGGGACAGGGACCAATTCACCCCTCCACTTT. The encoded protein is CASSPPGTGTNSPLHF.

In this sample, this clonotype turned up many times. J is TRBJ2-7 and V is TRBV11-2, with 16 bases identical to TRBD2. This CDR3 spans 19 amino acids. Trimming at V came to 5 bases and at J to 0 bases, leaving 10 bases not matched to a gene. Germline lookup yields CDR1 SGHAT and CDR2 FQNNGV. Here the CDR3 reads CASSLQPGLAGGSSYEQYF. The CDR3 region has the DNA TGTGCCAGCAGCCTACAACCGGGACTAGCGGGGGGGAGCTCCTACGAGCAGTACTTC.

In its sample, this clonotype was seen a few times. The J gene is TRBJ2-5, the V gene TRBV12-3 or TRBV12-4; D remains unclear. CDR3 length equals 15 residues. V was trimmed by 2 bases and J by 2 bases, leaving 12 bases between them. CDR3 protein: CASSLRALLQETQYF. The CDR3 DNA reads TGTGCCAGCAGTTTAAGGGCACTCCTACAAGAGACCCAGTACTTC.

This clonotype was recorded at least ten times. This sequence joins TRBV27 and TRBJ1-1; a possible D gene is TRBD1 (6 bases). There are 16 residues in the CDR3. Germline V gene data show CDR1 as MNHEY and CDR2 as SMNVEV (reference sequence). The ends were cut back, 4 bases at V and 0 bases at J, with 15 bases in the middle. CDR3 coding DNA: TGTGCCAGCAGTTCCCTTCCCCGGACAGTGAACACTGAAGCTTTCTTT. Translating it yields CASSSLPRTVNTEAFF.

This clonotype has a count of ten or more. The genes are TRBV12-3 or TRBV12-4 and TRBJ1-2, with a weak D call TRBD1 (5 bases). The CDR3 has 14 amino acids. V shed 4 bases and J shed 3 bases, with 12 bases lying between them. In nucleotides, the CDR3 is TGTGCCAGCAGTTCAGGGCAGTTCGACTATGGCTACACCTTC. Translated: CASSSGQFDYGYTF.

This clonotype appeared a few times. The CDR3 DNA follows: TGTGCCAGCAGTCCGGCAGCGGGAGGGGAAGATACGCAGTATTTT. It is translated as CASSPAAGGEDTQYF. The chain recombines TRBV7-2 with TRBJ2-3; 10 positions match TRBD2. CDR1 and CDR2 from the germline V gene are SGHTA and FQGNSA. The CDR3 is 15 residues long. The junction had 8 bases not matched to a gene; V was cut back by 6 bases and J by 5 bases.

This clonotype was detected a few times. This sequence joins TRBV28 and TRBJ1-3; the match to TRBD1 covers 8 bases. The V gene end was trimmed by 6 bases and the J gene end by 4 bases; junction bases not matched to a gene: 5. The CDR3 has 14 amino acids. The germline gives CDR1 MDHEN, CDR2 SYDVKM. CDR3 coding DNA: TGTGCCAGCAGCCTAAACAGGGGGGGAAACACCATATATTTT. This encodes CASSLNRGGNTIYF.

This sequence joins TRBV24-1 and TRBJ1-5; possibly TRBD1 for D (5 bases). V lost 3 bases and J 6 bases, leaving 11 bases between the germline ends. From germline, CDR1 is KGHDR and CDR2 SFDVKD. The CDR3 is made up of 14 amino acids. The CDR3 sequence is CATSDGDGAQPQHF. The CDR3 nucleotides read TGTGCCACCAGTGATGGTGACGGGGCTCAGCCCCAGCATTTT.

This clonotype occurred a few times. This sequence joins TRBV28 and TRBJ2-1, with 9 positions matching TRBD2. V was pared by 3 bases and J by 5 bases, with 11 bases of the junction left unmatched. The CDR3 sequence is 17 residues long. Germline V gene lookup returns CDR1 MDHEN and CDR2 SYDVKM. CDR3 DNA sequence: TGTGCCAGCAGTTTCCGAACGCGGGAGGGGGCGAACAATGAGCAGTTCTTC. As protein: CASSFRTREGANNEQFF.

This clonotype came up many times. The rearrangement joins TRBV27 to TRBJ2-3, with TRBD1 matching 8 bases. Looked up from germline, CDR1 is MNHEY and CDR2 is SMNVEV (reference sequence). V was pared by 3 bases and J by 5 bases, with 16 bases of the junction left unmatched. The CDR3 has 18 residues. CDR3 DNA: TGTGCCAGCAGTTTTATACACTTCGGGACAGGCGGAATAGATACGCAGTATTTT. It specifies CASSFIHFGTGGIDTQYF.

Here the CDR3 DNA reads TGTGCCAGCAGTTTTGGGACAGGGGGCGTCACCGGGGAGCTGTTTTTT. Protein sequence: CASSFGTGGVTGELFF. The V and J genes are TRBV12-3 or TRBV12-4 and TRBJ2-2; 12 positions agree with TRBD1. This CDR3 is 16 amino acids long. V shed 3 bases and J 4 bases; nucleotides not matched to a gene: 3.

This clonotype was found a few times. The J gene is TRBJ1-6, the V gene TRBV9; D gene unclear. CDR1 and CDR2 (germline): SGDLS, YYNGEE. This CDR3 region has 15 residues. Deletions cut 1 base from V and 6 bases from J, with 11 bases between. For the CDR3, the DNA is TGTGCCAGCAGCGTACTGGCTACCTCTAATTCACCCCTCCACTTT. Protein sequence: CASSVLATSNSPLHF.

This clonotype was recorded a few times. The junction differs from germline at one of its ends, possibly a read error. The V call is TRBV7-7, the J call TRBJ2-1; 9 nucleotides match TRBD1. The CDR3 covers 15 residues. Germline values: CDR1 SSHAT, CDR2 FNYEAQ (reference sequence). This CDR3 is CASSLGTGRDNEQFF. The CDR3 coding sequence is TGTGCTAGCAGCTTAGGGACAGGGCGGGACAATGAGCAGTTCTTC.

The chain joins TRBV6-1 to TRBJ1-1, with TRBD1 as a possible D gene (6 bases). The CDR3 extends over 12 amino acids. The V and J ends lost 11 bases and 1 base respectively, with 11 bases between them. From germline, CDR1 is MNHNS and CDR2 SASEGT. The CDR3 loop reads CAGGRGNTEAFF. Here the CDR3 DNA reads TGTGCCGGGGGCAGGGGGAACACTGAAGCTTTCTTT.

Many counts were recorded for this clonotype. The chain recombines TRBV29-1 with TRBJ1-5, with a possible D match to TRBD1 (6 bases). V lost 3 bases to trimming and J lost 3 bases, with 12 bases between them. CDR3 length: 14 residues. Germline CDR1 SQVTM, CDR2 ANQGSEA. DNA for the CDR3: TGCAGCGTTGATGAGGGGGGGGACAATCAGCCCCAGCATTTT. It yields the protein CSVDEGGDNQPQHF.

Comments on this clonotype: A much larger clone differs by one base, so this may be a read error. The gene calls are TRBV28 and TRBJ2-2; 15 positions agree with TRBD2. Per the germline V gene, CDR1 is MDHEN and CDR2 is SYDVKM. The CDR3 sequence is 17 residues long. CDR3 in DNA: TGTGCCAGCAGAATCGGACTAGCGGGAGGGAACACCGGGGAGCTGCTTTTT. Encoded protein: CASRIGLAGGNTGELLF.